Listed here are 17 T cell receptor beta chains from one sample, sequenced in a study of CD8+CD57+ T cells in acquired aplastic anemia. The sequenced patients had an expansion of CD8+CD57+ cells seen by flow cytometry. Profiles of TCR beta VDJ and CDR3 were generated from a genomic DNA template. TCRdb re-called the reads with MiXCR, one entry per CDR3 protein. Among fewer than 250,000 distinct CDR3 sequences listed, around 49% were seen once. Specimen: sorted CD4+, CD8+, or CD8+CD57+ T cells (not recorded which) from PBMCs. The receptors were sampled from a human donor with aplastic anemia.

This clonotype has a count of ten or more. The chain carries TRBV4-1 and TRBJ1-1, with D possibly TRBD1 on 5 matching bases. The germline gives CDR1 MGHRA, CDR2 YSYEKL. The CDR3 extends over 13 amino acids. V lost 3 bases to trimming and J lost 6 bases, with 11 bases between them. Here the CDR3 DNA reads TGCGCCAGCAGCCAGTTGGGGCGACCTGAAGCTTTCTTT. Amino acids: CASSQLGRPEAFF.

The rearrangement uses TRBV7-8 and TRBJ1-1, with D uncertain. Per the germline V gene, CDR1 is SGHVS and CDR2 is FQNEAQ. The CDR3 covers 15 residues. V shed 1 base and J shed 5 bases, with 14 bases lying between them. The CDR3 spells CASSLEPEGGTEAFF. CDR3 bases: TGTGCCAGCAGCTTAGAACCCGAGGGAGGTACTGAAGCTTTCTTT.

Ten or more counts support this clonotype. The chain carries TRBV24-1 and TRBJ2-1; a weak D match, TRBD2 (8 bases). CDR1 KGHDR and CDR2 SFDVKD come from the germline V gene. The length of the CDR3 is 17 residues. V was shortened by 1 base and J by 6 bases, with 18 bases between the two germline ends. Written as DNA, the CDR3 is TGTGCCACCAGTGATTTTGGGACAGCGGGAGCAATCAATGAGCAGTTCTTC. Protein: CATSDFGTAGAINEQFF.

The V gene is TRBV24-1, the J gene TRBJ1-3; D unclear. Trimming shortened V by 9 bases and J by 0 bases, and 8 bases separated the two germline ends. Germline loops: CDR1 KGHDR, CDR2 SFDVKD. The CDR3 extends over 13 amino acids. CDR3 sequence reads: CATQADSGNTIYF. In nucleotides, the CDR3 is TGTGCCACCCAGGCTGACTCTGGAAACACCATATATTTT.

V gene TRBV7-9 combines with J gene TRBJ1-1; no clear D. V shed 6 bases and J shed 0 bases, with 5 bases lying between them. The germline V gene has CDR1 SEHNR and CDR2 FQNEAQ (reference sequence). The CDR3 loop spans 12 amino acids. CDR3 in amino acids: CASRQVNTEAFF. CDR3 nucleotide sequence: TGTGCCAGCAGACAAGTGAACACTGAAGCTTTCTTT.

The rearrangement links TRBV7-8 to TRBJ2-2; D is uncertain. V shed 8 bases and J shed 4 bases, with 17 bases lying between them. Germline V gene sequence: CDR1 SGHVS, CDR2 FQNEAQ. The CDR3 runs 15 residues. The CDR3 DNA reads TGTGCCAGCTCACCACCGGTCAGGAGCACCGGGGAGCTGTTTTTT. Amino acids: CASSPPVRSTGELFF.

The rearrangement uses TRBV6-1 and TRBJ2-7, with 7 bases that match TRBD2. The end of the DNA is better explained by TRBJ2-1, so the J call may be wrong. The germline CDR1 and CDR2 sequences are MNHNS and SASEGT. The CDR3 spans 15 residues. CDR3 sequence reads: CASSSPTSASYEQFF. The CDR3, as DNA: TGTGCCAGCAGTTCCCCCACTAGCGCCTCCTACGAGCAGTTCTTC.

The gene calls are TRBV10-3 and TRBJ2-2; no clear D. This CDR3 has 11 amino acids. Between the trimmed V and J ends, which lost 10 bases and 7 bases, there was a span of 10 bases. The germline V gene has CDR1 ENHRY and CDR2 SYGVKD. The CDR3 sequence: CASTRIGELFF. CDR3 in DNA: TGTGCCAGCACCCGAATCGGGGAGCTGTTTTTT.

The chain has TRBV6-5 and TRBJ1-4, with 9 bases that match TRBD1. The V gene end was trimmed by 6 bases and the J gene end by 5 bases; junction bases not matched to a gene: 4. In germline, CDR1 is MNHEY, CDR2 SVGAGI. The CDR3 has 14 amino acids. The CDR3 region has the DNA TGTGCCAGCAGAACGACAGGGGGGAATGAAAAACTGTTTTTT. Its translation: CASRTTGGNEKLFF.

The rearrangement uses TRBV24-1 and TRBJ2-7, with 9 bases aligning to TRBD1. The CDR3 runs 11 residues. Trimming cost V 5 bases and J 12 bases; bases outside gene matches: 4. Germline V gene lookup returns CDR1 KGHDR and CDR2 SFDVKD. For the CDR3, the DNA is TGTGCCACCAGTGCGGGGGACAGGGTGTACTTC. Amino acid sequence: CATSAGDRVYF.

This chain connects TRBV20-1 to TRBJ2-7, with a tentative D call TRBD1 (6 bases). Per the germline V gene, CDR1 is DFQATT and CDR2 is SNEGSKA (reference sequence). This CDR3 is built from 16 residues. V lost 0 bases, J lost 3 bases, and 18 bases lay in between. The CDR3 spells CSARDLVQGTFYEQYF. DNA of the CDR3: TGCAGTGCTAGAGATCTGGTACAGGGAACCTTCTACGAGCAGTACTTC.

This clonotype showed up many times. The chain employs TRBV15 and TRBJ2-1, with D unresolved. The germline V gene encodes CDR1 LNHNV and CDR2 YYDKDF (reference sequence). V dropped 0 bases and J dropped 9 bases, with 15 bases sitting between them. The CDR3 is 15 amino acids. The CDR3 protein is CATSRDLERVLEQFF. As DNA, the CDR3 is TGTGCCACCAGCAGAGATCTGGAAAGGGTCCTTGAGCAGTTCTTC.

CDR3: CASSFKAGGPYNEQFF. In nucleotides, the CDR3 is TGTGCCAGCAGTTTCAAAGCGGGGGGGCCCTACAATGAGCAGTTCTTC. The genes are TRBV12-3 or TRBV12-4 and TRBJ2-1; 10 bases are shared with TRBD2. The V segment lost 3 bases and the J segment 2 bases; nucleotides outside the gene matches: 4. CDR3 length: 16 residues.

V is TRBV11-3 and J is TRBJ2-3; D remains ambiguous. Germline CDR1 and CDR2: SGHNT and YENEEA. The CDR3 runs to 14 residues. V gave up 4 bases and J gave up 2 bases, with 10 bases separating them. The DNA for the CDR3 is TGTGCCAGCAGCTCGTCCTTAGTCACAGATACGCAGTATTTT. It encodes CASSSSLVTDTQYF.

Notes on this clonotype: One end of the junction does not line up with germline, which may come from a read error. The chain employs TRBV10-3 and TRBJ2-5; D call uncertain. The V gene's germline CDR1 is ENHRY and CDR2 SYGVKD. This CDR3 spans 14 amino acids. The CDR3 DNA sequence: TGTGCCAGCAGTTACCGGGCTTCTCAAGAGACCCAGTACTTC. Its translation: CASSYRASQETQYF.

The chain links TRBV15 to TRBJ2-6; unclear D gene. V gave up 3 bases and J gave up 0 bases, with 9 bases separating them. Germline CDR1 reads LNHNV; CDR2 reads YYDKDF (reference sequence). CDR3 length equals 16 residues. CDR3 DNA sequence: TGTGCCACCAGCAGCTTATCCCCCTCTGGGGCCAACGTCCTGACTTTC. Residues: CATSSLSPSGANVLTF.

The J gene is TRBJ1-2, the V gene TRBV29-1; 7 bases are shared with TRBD1. The length of the CDR3 is 12 residues. Losses at the gene ends were 2 bases for V and 6 bases for J; bases not matched to a gene: 3. Looked up from germline, CDR1 is SQVTM and CDR2 is ANQGSEA. In DNA, the CDR3 is TGCAGCGTTGAACGGGACAGACATGGCTACACCTTC. Amino acids: CSVERDRHGYTF.